This TCR beta chain was sequenced for a study of blood T cell repertoires in COVID-19. Assay used: immunoSEQ multiplex PCR; TCRdb lists only in-frame clones, some missing. Here the sample spans 180,000 or so clones, 80% being singletons. This CDR3 region has 12 residues. Germline V gene data show CDR1 as SNHLY and CDR2 as FYNNEI. V was clipped by 7 bases and J by 1 base, with 8 bases between them. This TCR derives from a man aged 55-75 years who had been exposed to COVID-19. The chain has TRBV2 and TRBJ2-7; the D gene is possibly TRBD1 (5 bases). The sequenced sample consisted of PBMCs or T cells enriched from blood (not recorded which). CDR3 bases: TGTGCCAGCAACGCAGGGTCCTACGAGCAGTACTTC. Translation: CASNAGSYEQYF.